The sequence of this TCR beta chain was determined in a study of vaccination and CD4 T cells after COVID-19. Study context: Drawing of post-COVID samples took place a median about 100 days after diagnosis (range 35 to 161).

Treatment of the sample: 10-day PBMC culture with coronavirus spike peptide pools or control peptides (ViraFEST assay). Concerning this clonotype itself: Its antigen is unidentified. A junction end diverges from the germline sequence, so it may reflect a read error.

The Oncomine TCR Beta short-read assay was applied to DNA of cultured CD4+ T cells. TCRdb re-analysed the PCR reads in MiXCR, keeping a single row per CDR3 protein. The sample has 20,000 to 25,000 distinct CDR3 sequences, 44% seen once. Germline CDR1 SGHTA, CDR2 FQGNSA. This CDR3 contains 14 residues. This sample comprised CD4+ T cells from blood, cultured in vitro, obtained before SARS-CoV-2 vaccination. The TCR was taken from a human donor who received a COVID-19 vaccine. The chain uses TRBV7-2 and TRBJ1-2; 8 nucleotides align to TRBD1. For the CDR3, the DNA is TGTGCCAGCAGCCTGGACAGGGCTAACTATGGCCACACCTTC. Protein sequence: CASSLDRANYGHTF.